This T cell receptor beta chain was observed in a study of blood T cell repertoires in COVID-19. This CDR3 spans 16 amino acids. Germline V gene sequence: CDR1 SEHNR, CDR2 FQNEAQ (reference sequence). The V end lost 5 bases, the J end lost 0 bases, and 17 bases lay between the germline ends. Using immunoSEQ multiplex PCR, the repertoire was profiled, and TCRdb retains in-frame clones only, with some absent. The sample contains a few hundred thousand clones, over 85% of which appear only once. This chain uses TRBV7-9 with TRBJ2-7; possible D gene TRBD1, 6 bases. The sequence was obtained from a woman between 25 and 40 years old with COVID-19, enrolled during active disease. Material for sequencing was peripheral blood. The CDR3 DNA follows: TGTGCCAGCAGCCCATTCGGACAGTCAAGCTCCTACGAGCAGTACTTC. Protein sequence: CASSPFGQSSSYEQYF. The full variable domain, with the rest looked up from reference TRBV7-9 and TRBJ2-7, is DTGVSQNPRHKITKRGQNVTFRCDPISEHNRLYWYRQTLGQGPEFLTYFQNEAQLEKSRLLSDRFSAERPKGSFSTLEIQRTEQGDSAMYLCASSPFGQSSSYEQYFGPGTRLTVT.